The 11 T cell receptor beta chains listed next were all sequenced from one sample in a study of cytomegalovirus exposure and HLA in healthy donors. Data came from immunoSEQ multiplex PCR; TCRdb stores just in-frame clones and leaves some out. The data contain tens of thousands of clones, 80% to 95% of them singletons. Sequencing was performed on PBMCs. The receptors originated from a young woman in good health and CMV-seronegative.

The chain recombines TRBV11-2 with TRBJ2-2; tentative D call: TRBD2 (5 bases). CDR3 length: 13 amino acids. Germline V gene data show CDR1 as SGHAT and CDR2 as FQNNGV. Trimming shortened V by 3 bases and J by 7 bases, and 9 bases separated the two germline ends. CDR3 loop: CASSFRGGGELFF. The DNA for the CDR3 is TGTGCCAGCAGCTTCCGGGGTGGCGGGGAGCTGTTTTTT.

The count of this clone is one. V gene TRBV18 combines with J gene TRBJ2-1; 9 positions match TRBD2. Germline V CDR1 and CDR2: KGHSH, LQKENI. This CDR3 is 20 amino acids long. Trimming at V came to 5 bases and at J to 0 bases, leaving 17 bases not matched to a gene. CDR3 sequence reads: CASSSRGVSGSFSSYNEQFF. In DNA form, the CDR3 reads TGTGCCAGCTCATCCCGAGGGGTTAGCGGGAGCTTTAGCTCCTACAATGAGCAGTTCTTC.

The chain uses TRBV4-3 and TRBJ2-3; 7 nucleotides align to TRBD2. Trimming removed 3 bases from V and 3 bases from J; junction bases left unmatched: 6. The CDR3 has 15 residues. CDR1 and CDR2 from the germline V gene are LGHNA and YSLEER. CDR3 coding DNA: TGCGCCAGCAGCCAGGGCGGGAGTATGACAGATACGCAGTATTTT. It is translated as CASSQGGSMTDTQYF.

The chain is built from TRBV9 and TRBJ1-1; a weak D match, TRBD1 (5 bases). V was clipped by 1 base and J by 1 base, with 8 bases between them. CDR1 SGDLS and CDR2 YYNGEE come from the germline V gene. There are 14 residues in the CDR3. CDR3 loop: CASSVRQGNTEAFF. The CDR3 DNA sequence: TGTGCCAGCAGCGTAAGGCAGGGGAACACTGAAGCTTTCTTT.

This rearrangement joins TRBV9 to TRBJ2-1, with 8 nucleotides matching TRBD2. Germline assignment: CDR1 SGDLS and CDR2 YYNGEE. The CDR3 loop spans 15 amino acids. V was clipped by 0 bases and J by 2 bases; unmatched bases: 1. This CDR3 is CASSVAGLAYNEQFF. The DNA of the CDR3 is TGTGCCAGCAGCGTAGCGGGACTAGCCTACAATGAGCAGTTCTTC.

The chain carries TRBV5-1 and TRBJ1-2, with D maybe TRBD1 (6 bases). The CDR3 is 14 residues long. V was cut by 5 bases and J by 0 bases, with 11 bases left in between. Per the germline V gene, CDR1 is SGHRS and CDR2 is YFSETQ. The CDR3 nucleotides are TGCGCCAGCAGGCAGGGGTCCCCTAACTATGGCTACACCTTC. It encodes CASRQGSPNYGYTF.

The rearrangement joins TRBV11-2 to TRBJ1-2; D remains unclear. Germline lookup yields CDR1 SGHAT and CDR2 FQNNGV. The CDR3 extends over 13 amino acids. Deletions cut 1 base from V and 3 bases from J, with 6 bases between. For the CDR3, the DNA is TGTGCCAGCAGCTTAGTGCAGGACTATGGCTACACCTTC. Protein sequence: CASSLVQDYGYTF.

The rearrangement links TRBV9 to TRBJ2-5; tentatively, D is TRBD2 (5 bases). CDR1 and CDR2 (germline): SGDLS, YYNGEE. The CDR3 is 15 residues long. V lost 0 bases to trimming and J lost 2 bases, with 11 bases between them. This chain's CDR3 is CASSVGERPQETQYF. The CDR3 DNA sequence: TGTGCCAGCAGCGTAGGGGAGAGACCTCAAGAGACCCAGTACTTC.

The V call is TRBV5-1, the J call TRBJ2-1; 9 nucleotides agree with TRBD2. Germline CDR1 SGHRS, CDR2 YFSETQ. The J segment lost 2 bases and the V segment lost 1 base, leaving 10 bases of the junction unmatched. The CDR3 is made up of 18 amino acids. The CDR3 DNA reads TGCGCCAGCAGCTTGCCTGGCGGGAGGGCCAGGCCCTACAATGAGCAGTTCTTC. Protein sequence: CASSLPGGRARPYNEQFF.

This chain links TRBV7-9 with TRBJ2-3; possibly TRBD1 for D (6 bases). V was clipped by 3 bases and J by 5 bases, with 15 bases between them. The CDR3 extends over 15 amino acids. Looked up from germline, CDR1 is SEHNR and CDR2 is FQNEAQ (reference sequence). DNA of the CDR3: TGTGCCAGCAGCTTGGAGGTACAGGGTATAGATACGCAGTATTTT. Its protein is CASSLEVQGIDTQYF.

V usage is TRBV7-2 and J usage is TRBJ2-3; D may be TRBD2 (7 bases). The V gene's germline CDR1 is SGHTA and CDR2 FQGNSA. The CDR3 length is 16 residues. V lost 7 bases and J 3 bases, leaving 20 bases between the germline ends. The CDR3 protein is CASTLGSGEGTDTQYF. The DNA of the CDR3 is TGTGCCAGCACCCTTGGTTCAGGGGAGGGGACAGATACGCAGTATTTT.